Listed below are T cell receptor beta chains from one sample, sequenced in a study of cytomegalovirus exposure and HLA in healthy donors. TCRdb's copy holds only in-frame clones and misses some; the assay was immunoSEQ multiplex PCR. Of roughly 150,000 clones listed, about 83% were seen once; the top ten hold about 13%. Sequences were obtained from PBMCs. The receptors stem from a man aged 40-55 years in good health and CMV-seropositive. CDR3s include the opening cysteine and the closing phenylalanine or tryptophan. D genes are given only for firm matches. The size entry is marked missing in some rows and otherwise reads once, few, many or a size class.

v_gene	d_gene	len	j_gene	abundance	CDR3aa	CDR3nt
TRBV11-3	NA	14	TRBJ2-5	NA	CASSLAGDYETQYF	TGTGCCAGCAGCTTAGCGGGAGATTACGAGACCCAGTACTTC
TRBV9	TRBD2	14	TRBJ2-1	few	CASSVGGLAREQFF	TGTGCCAGCAGCGTAGGGGGACTAGCCCGTGAGCAGTTCTTC
TRBV4-3	TRBD2	16	TRBJ2-3	NA	CASSQAWGRAADTQYF	TGCGCCAGCAGCCAAGCGTGGGGGAGGGCCGCAGATACGCAGTATTTT
TRBV6-1	TRBD1	14	TRBJ2-1	NA	CASSERTGGGEQFF	TGTGCCAGCAGTGAAAGGACAGGGGGAGGTGAGCAGTTCTTC
TRBV5-6	TRBD2	16	TRBJ2-3	NA	CASSPGTSGNTDTQYF	TGTGCCAGCAGCCCCGGGACTAGCGGGAACACAGATACGCAGTATTTT
TRBV27	NA	15	TRBJ2-6	NA	CASSAGYSGANGLTF	TGTGCCAGCAGTGCCGGATACTCTGGGGCCAACGGCCTGACTTTC
TRBV10-3	NA	13	TRBJ2-3	NA	CAISPTSTDTQYF	TGTGCCATCAGTCCTACTAGCACAGATACGCAGTATTTT
TRBV12-5	TRBD1	13	TRBJ1-2	NA	CASGQGQGNGYTF	TGTGCTAGTGGCCAGGGACAGGGTAATGGCTACACCTTC
TRBV19	TRBD2	12	TRBJ2-1	few	CASSIASGEQFF	TGTGCCAGTAGTATCGCTAGCGGTGAGCAGTTCTTC
TRBV7-3	TRBD2	15	TRBJ2-1	NA	CASSLRLAGVHEQFF	TGTGCCAGCAGCTTAAGGCTAGCGGGAGTACATGAGCAGTTCTTC
TRBV19	TRBD1	14	TRBJ2-5	NA	CASSGQGFFETQYF	TGTGCCAGCTCGGGACAGGGTTTTTTTGAGACCCAGTACTTC
TRBV4-1	TRBD1	14	TRBJ2-5	NA	CASSQGQGGETQYF	TGCGCCAGCAGCCAGGGACAGGGCGGCGAGACCCAGTACTTC
TRBV9	NA	16	TRBJ2-7	few	CASSVAGGASSYEQYF	TGTGCCAGCAGCGTAGCTGGAGGTGCGAGCTCCTACGAGCAGTACTTC